What follows are 30 T cell receptor beta chains derived from one specimen sequenced in a study of T cells in Graves' hyperthyroidism and ophthalmopathy. TCR beta CDR3 region amplification was performed from RNA transcripts. First-round RT-PCR targeting the TCR CDR3 was performed with the HTBI primer set. TCRdb reanalysed the multiplex PCR reads using MiXCR and keeps one entry per CDR3 protein. Among 400,000 to 600,000 distinct CDR3 sequences, about 20% were seen once, and the ten largest hold approximately 26%. The sample taken for sequencing was blood. The receptor source for this set is a man between 18 and 35 years old with Graves' hyperthyroidism.

This clonotype came up once. V usage is TRBV11-2 and J usage is TRBJ1-6; the D is unclear. Trimming took 6 bases from V and 13 from J, leaving 13 bases between them. This CDR3 is built from 12 residues. Germline lookup yields CDR1 SGHAT and CDR2 FQNNGV. The CDR3 loop is CASRKTADPLHF. The CDR3 nucleotides are TGTGCCAGCAGGAAAACGGCGGATCCCCTCCACTTT. The full variable domain, in which reference TRBV11-2 and TRBJ1-6 provide the parts outside the CDR3, is EAGVAQSPRYKIIEKRQSVAFWCNPISGHATLYWYQQILGQGPKLLIQFQNNGVVDDSQLPKDRFSAERLKGVDSTLKIQPAKLEDSAVYLCASRKTADPLHFGNGTRLTVT.

Ten or more counts support this clonotype. The V gene is TRBV9, the J gene TRBJ2-7; the match to TRBD1 covers 9 bases. Trimming removed 2 bases from V and 4 bases from J; junction bases left unmatched: 7. Germline CDR1 SGDLS, CDR2 YYNGEE. The length of the CDR3 is 15 residues. The CDR3 bases are TGTGCCAGCAGCGTCGGGGACAGGGATCGTTACGAGCAGTACTTC. This encodes CASSVGDRDRYEQYF.

Points on this clonotype: Relative to the germline gene, one junction end is altered; a read error may explain this. CDR3 loop: CASSFLGKNIQYF. For the CDR3, the DNA is TGTGCCAGCAGTTTCCTGGGGAAAAACATTCAATACTTC. The V gene is TRBV12-3 or TRBV12-4, the J gene TRBJ2-4; D ambiguous. The CDR3 loop spans 13 amino acids.

This clonotype was seen repeatedly, ten times or more. The rearrangement uses TRBV30 and TRBJ1-2, with 7 bases aligning to TRBD1. Trimming cost V 5 bases and J 5 bases; bases outside gene matches: 8. Germline-derived CDR1 and CDR2 are GTSNPN and SVGIG (reference sequence). There are 13 residues in the CDR3. DNA for the CDR3: TGTGCCTGGGGCACAGGGGTTTTATATGGCTACACCTTC. It encodes CAWGTGVLYGYTF.

This clonotype came up many times. This sequence joins TRBV30 and TRBJ1-2, with a possible D match to TRBD1 (5 bases). V lost 3 bases and J 2 bases, leaving 13 bases between the germline ends. This CDR3 spans 14 amino acids. Germline V gene data show CDR1 as GTSNPN and CDR2 as SVGIG (reference sequence). The CDR3 loop is CAWSPETENYGYTF. The CDR3 DNA reads TGTGCCTGGAGCCCCGAGACAGAGAACTATGGCTACACCTTC.

The rearrangement joins TRBV19 to TRBJ2-2; 11 nucleotides align to TRBD2. J gave up 4 bases and V 3 bases, and 4 bases lay outside the gene matches. The CDR3 extends over 16 amino acids. The germline V gene has CDR1 LNHDA and CDR2 SQIVND (reference sequence). CDR3 amino acids: CASSMLGTSGTGELFF. The CDR3 nucleotides read TGTGCCAGTAGTATGTTGGGGACTAGCGGCACCGGGGAGCTGTTTTTT.

This clonotype was picked up a small number of times. V usage is TRBV10-3 and J usage is TRBJ2-7; D might be TRBD1 (6 bases). This CDR3 comprises 14 residues. The V end was cut by 11 bases, the J end by 1 base, with 18 bases between. The germline gives CDR1 ENHRY, CDR2 SYGVKD. This CDR3 is CASGVTGWSYEQYF. DNA for the CDR3: TGTGCCTCAGGGGTCACGGGGTGGTCCTACGAGCAGTACTTC.

The rearrangement links TRBV3-1 to TRBJ2-5, with TRBD2 as a possible D gene (5 bases). Trimming removed 1 base at V and 5 bases at J, with 14 bases between. Germline V gene lookup returns CDR1 LGHDT and CDR2 YNNKEL (reference sequence). The CDR3 has 15 amino acids. CDR3 sequence: CASSQAPGSGETQYF. The CDR3, as DNA: TGTGCCAGCAGCCAAGCTCCGGGAAGTGGGGAGACCCAGTACTTC.

This clonotype was detected many times. The gene calls are TRBV28 and TRBJ2-7, with 14 nucleotides matching TRBD2. The CDR3 runs 15 residues. V lost 6 bases and J lost 1; bases outside the gene matches: 2. Germline values: CDR1 MDHEN, CDR2 SYDVKM. CDR3 loop: CASSGTSGRSYEQYF. The DNA for the CDR3 is TGTGCCAGCAGCGGGACTAGCGGGAGATCCTACGAGCAGTACTTC.

This clonotype was detected many times. The chain links TRBV28 to TRBJ2-7, with 9 bases identical to TRBD1. Germline CDR1 MDHEN, CDR2 SYDVKM. CDR3 length: 15 residues. V lost 3 bases to trimming and J lost 5 bases; unmatched junction nucleotides: 8. CDR3 loop: CASSLAGTGKHEQYF. CDR3 coding DNA: TGTGCCAGCAGTTTGGCCGGGACAGGGAAACACGAGCAGTACTTC.

This chain uses TRBV15 with TRBJ2-5; either TRBD1 or TRBD2 may supply D (5 bases each). Trimming left V 1 base short and J 6 bases short, with 9 bases between. Germline CDR1 and CDR2: LNHNV and YYDKDF (reference sequence). CDR3 size: 13 residues. CDR3 residues: CATSRAWGQTQYF. For the CDR3, the DNA is TGTGCCACCAGCAGAGCGTGGGGACAGACCCAGTACTTC.

This clonotype was seen many times. The DNA of the CDR3 is TGTGCCAGCAGTCCTACCCCATGGACGGATGGCTACACCTTC. This sequence encodes CASSPTPWTDGYTF. The rearrangement uses TRBV28 and TRBJ1-2; D remains ambiguous. V lost 5 bases and J lost 6, with 16 bases in between. Germline V gives CDR1 MDHEN, CDR2 SYDVKM. The CDR3 runs to 14 residues.

The CDR3, as DNA: TGCAGTGCTAGAGGACAGGGGACCACCTACGAGCAGTACTTC. Translated: CSARGQGTTYEQYF. The chain carries TRBV20-1 and TRBJ2-7, with 8 bases lining up with TRBD1. Germline V gives CDR1 DFQATT, CDR2 SNEGSKA (reference sequence). The J segment lost 2 bases and the V segment lost 1 base, leaving 4 bases of the junction unmatched. The CDR3 has 14 residues.

This clonotype was seen more than once but under ten times. V and J are TRBV6-1 and TRBJ1-2; D is unclear. The CDR3 contains 14 residues. Trimming stripped 3 bases from V and 1 base from J, with 9 bases between. CDR1 and CDR2 from the germline V gene are MNHNS and SASEGT. The CDR3 nucleotides are TGTGCCAGCAGTGAGCCGGGCAATAACTATGGCTACACCTTC. Translating gives CASSEPGNNYGYTF.

This clonotype was counted many times. The chain links TRBV27 to TRBJ2-7; TRBD1 aligns across 10 bases. V was pared by 3 bases and J by 3 bases, with 2 bases of the junction left unmatched. This CDR3 comprises 14 residues. Germline loops: CDR1 MNHEY, CDR2 SMNVEV (reference sequence). The CDR3 nucleotides read TGTGCCAGCAGTTTCCGGACAGGGGGCTACGAGCAGTACTTC. This gives the protein CASSFRTGGYEQYF.

This clonotype was recorded many times. The rearrangement joins TRBV7-6 to TRBJ1-2; tentative D call: TRBD1 (5 bases). Germline-derived CDR1 and CDR2 are SGHVS and FNYEAQ. This CDR3 is built from 15 residues. Trimming pared 1 base from V and 4 bases from J, leaving 13 bases between. Written as DNA, the CDR3 is TGTGCCAGCAGCTTAGTTAGCGGGGACGGCTATGGCTACACCTTC. It codes for CASSLVSGDGYGYTF. Together with reference TRBV7-6 and TRBJ1-2, the CDR3 gives the full variable domain: GAGVSQSPRYKVTKRGQDVALRCDPISGHVSLYWYRQALGQGPEFLTYFNYEAQQDKSGLPNDRFSAERPEGSISTLTIQRTEQRDSAMYRCASSLVSGDGYGYTFGSGTRLTVV.

This clonotype was observed at least ten times. The rearrangement uses TRBV12-3 or TRBV12-4 and TRBJ2-2; perhaps TRBD1 as D (6 bases). Trimming took off 5 bases at V and 7 bases at J, with 20 bases between the two ends. This CDR3 has 16 residues. For the CDR3, the DNA is TGTGCCAGCAGTCCCACTTCCACAGGGCTAATCGGGGAGCTGTTTTTT. It is translated as CASSPTSTGLIGELFF.

This clonotype was recorded once. The chain's CDR3 is CASSRESGELFF. CDR3 nucleotide sequence: TGTGCCAGCAGCCGGGAATCCGGGGAGCTGTTTTTT. This chain joins TRBV11-3 and TRBJ2-2; a possible D gene is TRBD2 (5 bases). Trimming removed 5 bases at V and 6 bases at J, with 7 bases between. CDR3 length equals 12 residues. Germline assignment: CDR1 SGHNT and CDR2 YENEEA.

The chain has TRBV10-3 and TRBJ1-2; maybe TRBD1 (5 bases). Germline assignment: CDR1 ENHRY and CDR2 SYGVKD. CDR3 size: 18 residues. The CDR3 nucleotides read TGTGCGATATCCGAACATACTCGAGACGGGGGGATGTACTATGGCTACACCTTC. This encodes CAISEHTRDGGMYYGYTF.

This clonotype was observed many times. The genes are TRBV6-1 and TRBJ2-7; D gene uncertain. Trimming left V 7 bases short and J 5 bases short, with 12 bases between. The CDR3 loop spans 12 amino acids. Germline CDR1 MNHNS, CDR2 SASEGT. This chain's CDR3 is CASNWQNDEQYF. CDR3 sequence (DNA): TGTGCCAGCAACTGGCAGAACGACGAGCAGTACTTC.

This chain uses TRBV12-3 or TRBV12-4 with TRBJ2-7, with 9 bases fitting TRBD1. The CDR3 length is 14 residues. V lost 5 bases, J lost 7 bases, and 9 bases stayed unmatched. CDR3 sequence reads: CASSRDRVEDEQYF. The CDR3 nucleotides are TGTGCCAGCAGTAGGGACAGGGTAGAGGATGAGCAGTACTTC.

In this sample, this clonotype turned up a few times. The gene calls are TRBV5-1 and TRBJ2-7, with TRBD1 matching over 12 bases. V was clipped by 5 bases and J by 6 bases; unmatched bases: 3. The CDR3 is 13 amino acids. Looked up from germline, CDR1 is SGHRS and CDR2 is YFSETQ. The CDR3 here is CASSGDRGLEQYF. The CDR3 nucleotides read TGCGCCAGCAGTGGGGACAGGGGGCTCGAGCAGTACTTC.

This clonotype was detected a few times. The CDR3 sequence: CASSQGFGNTIYF. For the CDR3, the DNA is TGTGCCAGTTCGCAGGGCTTCGGAAACACCATATATTTT. The V call is TRBV6-1, the J call TRBJ1-3, with a weak D call TRBD1 (5 bases). V dropped 9 bases and J dropped 4 bases, with 13 bases sitting between them. From germline, CDR1 is MNHNS and CDR2 SASEGT. CDR3 length: 13 amino acids.

J is TRBJ1-3 and V is TRBV28; tentative D call: TRBD1 (6 bases). Germline V gene data show CDR1 as MDHEN and CDR2 as SYDVKM. V lost 7 bases to trimming and J lost 5 bases, with 18 bases between them. CDR3 size: 15 residues. CDR3 protein: CASNLPGQGRNTIYF. The CDR3 DNA reads TGTGCCAGCAATCTTCCGGGGCAGGGGAGAAACACCATATATTTT. Filled out from reference TRBV28 and TRBJ1-3, the complete variable domain reads DVKVTQSSRYLVKRTGEKVFLECVQDMDHENMFWYRQDPGLGLRLIYFSYDVKMKEKGDIPEGYSVSREKKERFSLILESASTNQTSMYLCASNLPGQGRNTIYFGEGSWLTVV.

This clonotype was seen many times. The V and J genes are TRBV29-1 and TRBJ2-7; possibly TRBD1 for D (5 bases). This CDR3 has 12 residues. Trimming removed 7 bases from V and 2 bases from J, with 12 bases in between. From germline, CDR1 is SQVTM and CDR2 ANQGSEA. The CDR3 coding sequence is TGCAGCGCCCGAGACAGCCCCTACGAGCAGTACTTC. Amino acid sequence: CSARDSPYEQYF.

This clonotype showed up many times. The chain links TRBV28 to TRBJ2-5; D remains ambiguous. CDR3 length: 15 residues. Germline V CDR1 and CDR2: MDHEN, SYDVKM. V was pared by 3 bases and J by 4 bases, with 15 bases between. The DNA of the CDR3 is TGTGCCAGCAGTTTTAGAGACACCGACCGAGAGACCCAGTACTTC. Protein: CASSFRDTDRETQYF.

The rearrangement links TRBV27 to TRBJ2-2; D remains unclear. The germline V and J ends were trimmed by 2 bases and 2 bases, with 24 bases remaining between them. The CDR3 totals 20 residues. Germline V lookup: CDR1 MNHEY, CDR2 SMNVEV (reference sequence). DNA for the CDR3: TGTGCCAGCAGTTTAGAGGCTCTGGCCAGCCGACGGTTCAACACCGGGGAGCTGTTTTTT. This codes for CASSLEALASRRFNTGELFF.

This clonotype has a count of ten or more. J is TRBJ2-5 and V is TRBV2; weak D call: TRBD2 (5 bases). The V end was cut by 9 bases, the J end by 4 bases, with 9 bases between. The CDR3 runs to 11 residues. Germline values: CDR1 SNHLY, CDR2 FYNNEI. The CDR3 protein is CASLGVETQYF. As DNA, the CDR3 is TGTGCCAGTTTGGGAGTAGAGACCCAGTACTTC.

Ten or more counts support this clonotype. V is TRBV25-1 and J is TRBJ1-2; D might be TRBD1 (5 bases). The germline V gene encodes CDR1 MGHDK and CDR2 SYGVNS. The CDR3 runs to 16 residues. Trimming removed 6 bases from V and 3 bases from J, with 20 bases in between. The CDR3 here is CASRGLTSGTDYGYTF. In nucleotides, the CDR3 is TGTGCCAGCAGGGGATTAACTTCCGGGACGGACTATGGCTACACCTTC.

This clonotype was found many times. This chain connects TRBV4-1 to TRBJ2-2; the D gene is possibly TRBD1 (5 bases). The length of the CDR3 is 16 residues. V lost 2 bases, J lost 3 bases, and 13 bases lay in between. Per germline, CDR1 MGHRA and CDR2 YSYEKL. The CDR3 spells CASSQSGHADTGELFF. The CDR3 coding sequence is TGCGCCAGCAGCCAATCCGGACACGCGGACACCGGGGAGCTGTTTTTT.